The clone carrying this TCR beta chain was observed a single time. Its antigen remains unknown. CDR1 is SGHTA, CDR2 FQGNSA, per germline. The CDR3 sequence is 18 residues long. V shed 3 bases and J shed 0 bases, with 20 bases lying between them. This sample is part of a study of T-cell memory formation after mild COVID-19. Study-level background: Clustering of TCRs was largely donor specific. Notes on the study in general: Clones contracting across day 15 to 85 had a balanced CD4/CD8 profile; later expanding clones leaned CD4+. Prior to infection, memory already included some responding clones, suggesting cross-reactive memory joined.

TCR alpha and TCR beta cDNA libraries carrying sample barcodes and UMIs were produced by 5'RACE using constant-segment primers. TCRdb re-derived calls from the 5' RACE reads in MiXCR, one entry per CDR3 protein. The data show some 150,000 distinct CDR3 sequences, around 5.8% seen once. The gene calls are TRBV7-2 and TRBJ1-1, with a weak D call TRBD1 (6 bases). The receptor's source is an adult woman who had mild COVID-19 (a few samples of this study predate the infection). Cell type and time point are not known. The sample taken for sequencing was PBMCs or a T cell subset sorted from them (not recorded which). CDR3 DNA: TGTGCCAGCAGCTTCACAGGGCGCAAATCCATCATGAACACTGAAGCTTTCTTT. Its translation: CASSFTGRKSIMNTEAFF.